What follows describes a single T cell receptor (beta chain). What it recognizes is unknown. Fresh-frozen tumor tissue and more than two years of survival data were available for all. This sample is drawn from a study of glioma-infiltrating T cells after dendritic cell vaccination. Overall study: Between the early 2000s and the early 2010s, patients got autologous tumor lysate-pulsed dendritic cell vaccines.

The primer mix had 60 V beta and 13 J beta primers. TCRdb keeps only in-frame clones here, not all; method: immunoSEQ multiplex PCR. The data show about 50,000 clones, approximately 85% seen once. Study-wide findings and caveats: The cohort had few patients with full blood and tumor sets.

This clonotype was obtained from a human donor with glioblastoma. The sequences come from blood, collected before dendritic cell vaccination.

CDR3 DNA: TGTGCCAGCAGTGTTAAAGGACAGGGCACAGGCTACACCTTC. Encoded protein: CASSVKGQGTGYTF. This chain connects TRBV2 to TRBJ1-2, with 8 positions matching TRBD1. The length of the CDR3 is 14 residues. J lost 8 bases, V lost 4 bases, and 9 bases had no gene match. Germline V gene sequence: CDR1 SNHLY, CDR2 FYNNEI. Looking up the rest from reference TRBV2 and TRBJ1-2 gives the full variable domain: EPEVTQTPSHQVTQMGQEVILRCVPISNHLYFYWYRQILGQKVEFLVSFYNNEISEKSEIFDDQFSVERPDGSNFTLKIRSTKLEDSAMYFCASSVKGQGTGYTFGSGTRLTVV.